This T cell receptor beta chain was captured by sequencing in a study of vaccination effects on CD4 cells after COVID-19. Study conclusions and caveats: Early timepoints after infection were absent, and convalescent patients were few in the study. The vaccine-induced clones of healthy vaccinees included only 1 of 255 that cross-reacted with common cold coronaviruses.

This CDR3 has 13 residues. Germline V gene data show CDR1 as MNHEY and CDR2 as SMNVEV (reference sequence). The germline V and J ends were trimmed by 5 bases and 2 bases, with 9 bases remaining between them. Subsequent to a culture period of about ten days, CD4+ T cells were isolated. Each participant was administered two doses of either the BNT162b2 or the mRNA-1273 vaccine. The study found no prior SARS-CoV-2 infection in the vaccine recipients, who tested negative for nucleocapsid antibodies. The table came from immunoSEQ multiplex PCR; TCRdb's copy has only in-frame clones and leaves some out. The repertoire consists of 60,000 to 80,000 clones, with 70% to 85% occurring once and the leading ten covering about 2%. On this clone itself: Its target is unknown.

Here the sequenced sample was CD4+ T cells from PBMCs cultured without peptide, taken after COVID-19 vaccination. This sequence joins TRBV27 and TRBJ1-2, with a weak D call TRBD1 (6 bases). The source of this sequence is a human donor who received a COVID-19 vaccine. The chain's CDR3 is CASSRTANYGYTF. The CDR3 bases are TGTGCCAGCAGTAGGACAGCAAACTATGGCTACACCTTC.